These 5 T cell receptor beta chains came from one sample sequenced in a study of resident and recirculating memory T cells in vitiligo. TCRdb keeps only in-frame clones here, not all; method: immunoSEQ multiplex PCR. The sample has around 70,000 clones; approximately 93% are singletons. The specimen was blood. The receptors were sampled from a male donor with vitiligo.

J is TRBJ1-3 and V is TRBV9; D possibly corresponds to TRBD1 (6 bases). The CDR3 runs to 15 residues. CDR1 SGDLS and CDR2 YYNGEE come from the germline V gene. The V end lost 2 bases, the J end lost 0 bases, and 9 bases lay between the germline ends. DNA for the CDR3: TGTGCCAGCAGCGTGGCAGGGGTCTCTGGAAACACCATATATTTT. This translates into CASSVAGVSGNTIYF.

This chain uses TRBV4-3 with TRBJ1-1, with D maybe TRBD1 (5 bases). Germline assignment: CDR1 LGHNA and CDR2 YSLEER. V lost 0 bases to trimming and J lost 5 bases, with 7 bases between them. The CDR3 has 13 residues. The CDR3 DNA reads TGCGCCAGCAGCCAAGAGGAGGGGACTGAAGCTTTCTTT. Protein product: CASSQEEGTEAFF.

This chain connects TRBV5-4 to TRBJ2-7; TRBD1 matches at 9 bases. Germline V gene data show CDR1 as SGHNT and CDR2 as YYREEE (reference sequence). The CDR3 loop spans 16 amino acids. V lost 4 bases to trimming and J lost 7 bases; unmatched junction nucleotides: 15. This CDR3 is CASSPGPDRGLGEQYF. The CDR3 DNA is TGTGCCAGCAGCCCAGGACCGGACAGGGGTCTCGGTGAGCAGTACTTC.

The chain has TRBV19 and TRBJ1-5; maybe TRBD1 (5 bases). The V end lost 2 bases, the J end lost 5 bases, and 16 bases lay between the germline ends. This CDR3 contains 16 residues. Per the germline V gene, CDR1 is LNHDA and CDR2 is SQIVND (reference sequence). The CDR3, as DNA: TGTGCCAGTAGTATAAGGGGATGGGGGGAGGATCAGCCCCAGCATTTT. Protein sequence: CASSIRGWGEDQPQHF. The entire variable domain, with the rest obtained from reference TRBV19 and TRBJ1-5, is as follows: DGGITQSPKYLFRKEGQNVTLSCEQNLNHDAMYWYRQDPGQGLRLIYYSQIVNDFQKGDIAEGYSVSREKKESFPLTVTSAQKNPTAFYLCASSIRGWGEDQPQHFGDGTRLSIL.

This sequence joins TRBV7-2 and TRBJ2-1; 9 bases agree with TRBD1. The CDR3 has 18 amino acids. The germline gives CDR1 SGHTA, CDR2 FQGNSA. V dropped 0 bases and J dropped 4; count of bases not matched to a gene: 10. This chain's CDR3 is CASSLAGMGQGLYNEQFF. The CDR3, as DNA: TGTGCCAGCAGCTTAGCCGGAATGGGACAGGGCTTATACAATGAGCAGTTCTTC.